The 25 T cell receptor beta chains presented below share a single source sample, sequenced in a study of T-cell reconstitution after alpha-beta-depleted transplantation in children. During its preparation, the TCRbeta library received unique molecular identifiers. TCRdb fed the PCR reads into MiXCR, producing one record per CDR3 protein. The data contain about 580,000 distinct CDR3 sequences, roughly 23% of them singletons. This sample comprised PBMCs, mostly from graft donor cells, obtained 360 days after TCRalphabeta/CD19-depleted stem cell transplant. The receptors were sampled from a boy in the first two years of life who had a stem cell transplant for acute myeloid leukemia, so the T cells may come from the graft donor.

This clonotype has a count of ten or more. V gene TRBV20-1 combines with J gene TRBJ2-7, with D possibly TRBD2 on 6 matching bases. V was clipped by 6 bases and J by 3 bases, with 15 bases between them. Per germline, CDR1 DFQATT and CDR2 SNEGSKA (reference sequence). This CDR3 has 13 amino acids. The DNA for the CDR3 is TGCAGTGCAACGGGACGGGGGATCTACGAGCAGTACTTC. Translated: CSATGRGIYEQYF.

This clonotype has a handful of counts. The chain combines TRBV28 with TRBJ1-5; 7 bases are shared with TRBD1. The germline V gene encodes CDR1 MDHEN and CDR2 SYDVKM. The CDR3 has 15 residues. J lost 2 bases, V lost 3 bases, and 4 bases had no gene match. This CDR3 is CASSFRQGGNQPQHF. CDR3 DNA: TGTGCCAGCAGTTTTAGACAGGGAGGCAATCAGCCCCAGCATTTT.

The rearrangement links TRBV20-1 to TRBJ1-2; D perhaps matches TRBD1 (5 bases). Trimming removed 3 bases from V and 8 bases from J, with 25 bases in between. The CDR3 has 16 residues. Germline assignment: CDR1 DFQATT and CDR2 SNEGSKA (reference sequence). CDR3 sequence: CSARERGTDLKGGYTF. The CDR3 DNA reads as TGCAGTGCTAGGGAGAGAGGGACTGACTTGAAGGGGGGCTACACCTTC.

This clonotype has a count of ten or more. V is TRBV20-1 and J is TRBJ2-1; the D gene is possibly TRBD2 (7 bases). Trimming stripped 3 bases from V and 6 bases from J, with 15 bases between. The CDR3 runs 14 residues. Germline CDR1 reads DFQATT; CDR2 reads SNEGSKA (reference sequence). The CDR3 is CSASGGGGTNEQFF. Written as DNA, the CDR3 is TGCAGTGCTAGTGGAGGGGGGGGGACCAATGAGCAGTTCTTC.

The sample holds a few counts of this clonotype. The chain has TRBV6-1 and TRBJ1-5, with 9 bases identical to TRBD1. J gave up 7 bases and V 4 bases, and 2 bases lay outside the gene matches. Germline V gene lookup returns CDR1 MNHNS and CDR2 SASEGT. The CDR3 runs 13 residues. The CDR3 DNA reads as TGTGCCAGCAGTGTTGACAGGGGGCAGCCCCAGCATTTT. This translates into CASSVDRGQPQHF.

V usage is TRBV5-1 and J usage is TRBJ2-3, with 10 bases fitting TRBD2. Germline CDR1 reads SGHRS; CDR2 reads YFSETQ. The CDR3 covers 16 residues. J lost 1 base, V lost 4 bases, and 6 bases had no gene match. The CDR3 DNA follows: TGCGCCAGCAGCGAGAGTACTAGCGGGGGCACAGATACGCAGTATTTT. It yields the protein CASSESTSGGTDTQYF.

This clonotype was detected a few times. This chain uses TRBV7-2 with TRBJ2-1, with D maybe TRBD2 (5 bases). Trimming cost V 7 bases and J 6 bases, with 13 bases left between them. Germline V lookup: CDR1 SGHTA, CDR2 FQGNSA. The CDR3 contains 13 residues. The CDR3 region is CASKRGPGNEQFF. The CDR3 DNA reads TGTGCCAGCAAGCGAGGGCCGGGCAATGAGCAGTTCTTC.

CDR3 bases: TGTGCCAGCAGTTATGCGGATTTGAACACTGAAGCTTTCTTT. Translation gives CASSYADLNTEAFF. The chain employs TRBV6-5 and TRBJ1-1; no clear D gene. V gave up 3 bases and J gave up 0 bases, with 8 bases separating them. This CDR3 is built from 14 residues. CDR1 is MNHEY, CDR2 SVGAGI, per germline.

V gene TRBV20-1 combines with J gene TRBJ2-7; 7 nucleotides line up with TRBD1. Per germline, CDR1 DFQATT and CDR2 SNEGSKA (reference sequence). With 3 bases clipped from V and 3 bases from J, the junction kept 5 bases outside the gene matches. This CDR3 has 13 amino acids. Here the CDR3 DNA reads TGCAGTGCTAGGAGGGGACAGAACTACGAGCAGTACTTC. Translated: CSARRGQNYEQYF.

This clonotype was seen repeatedly, ten times or more. The chain uses TRBV9 and TRBJ2-3; TRBD1 matches at 12 bases. The germline gives CDR1 SGDLS, CDR2 YYNGEE. V lost 3 bases, J lost 7 bases, and 6 bases stayed unmatched. The CDR3 covers 15 residues. Here the CDR3 DNA reads TGTGCCAGCAGCGGGGGGGACAGGGGGCTAAATACGCAGTATTTT. It yields the protein CASSGGDRGLNTQYF.

This clonotype was picked up a small number of times. The rearrangement uses TRBV20-1 and TRBJ2-1; no clear D gene. The V gene's germline CDR1 is DFQATT and CDR2 SNEGSKA (reference sequence). This CDR3 contains 14 residues. The germline V and J ends were trimmed by 0 bases and 4 bases, with 10 bases remaining between them. In DNA, the CDR3 is TGCAGTGCTAGAGATCTCGGGCGGTACAATGAGCAGTTCTTC. Translated, it gives CSARDLGRYNEQFF.

In the case of this clonotype: This may come from a read error, since a much larger clone is one base off. The chain links TRBV7-2 to TRBJ2-5, with D unclear. The V and J ends lost 0 bases and 0 bases respectively, with 2 bases between them. The CDR3 contains 13 residues. Germline CDR1 and CDR2: SGHTA and FQGNSA. The CDR3 DNA reads TGTGCCAGCAGCTTAGCGAACCAAGAGACCCAGTACTTC. It is translated as CASSLANQETQYF.

The chain links TRBV6-1 to TRBJ2-7; TRBD1 aligns across 9 bases. Germline values: CDR1 MNHNS, CDR2 SASEGT. The CDR3 runs 13 residues. V shed 6 bases, J shed 5 bases, and the junction held 5 bases outside the gene matches. CDR3 amino acids: CASSLGDRDEQYF. The CDR3, as DNA: TGTGCCAGCAGCCTAGGGGACAGGGACGAGCAGTACTTC.

V gene TRBV5-1 combines with J gene TRBJ2-7; D call uncertain. This CDR3 region has 12 residues. Germline CDR1 and CDR2: SGHRS and YFSETQ. Trimming removed 4 bases from V and 3 bases from J, with 8 bases in between. CDR3 sequence reads: CASSPGHYEQYF. In DNA form, the CDR3 reads TGCGCCAGCAGCCCGGGCCACTACGAGCAGTACTTC.

This clonotype showed up many times. This chain connects TRBV29-1 to TRBJ2-2; TRBD1 aligns across 7 bases. Germline V gene data show CDR1 as SQVTM and CDR2 as ANQGSEA. CDR3 length equals 14 residues. Trimming took 6 bases from V and 3 from J; bases not matched to a gene: 7. The CDR3 loop is CSVGDSIYTGELFF. DNA of the CDR3: TGCAGCGTCGGGGACAGTATCTACACCGGGGAGCTGTTTTTT.

This clonotype came up many times. V is TRBV28 and J is TRBJ2-3, with 12 positions matching TRBD2. Germline-derived CDR1 and CDR2 are MDHEN and SYDVKM. The V gene end was trimmed by 7 bases and the J gene end by 3 bases; junction bases not matched to a gene: 20. The CDR3 covers 20 residues. CDR3 region: CASIPQSSGGAEKMTDTQYF. For the CDR3, the DNA is TGTGCCAGCATTCCGCAGTCTAGCGGGGGGGCGGAAAAAATGACAGATACGCAGTATTTT.

In its sample, this clonotype was seen many times. CDR3 coding DNA: TGCAGTGCTAGCCCCGACAGCTACGAGCAGTACGTC. Protein: CSASPDSYEQYV. The chain uses TRBV20-1 and TRBJ2-7, with D possibly being TRBD1 (5 bases). The germline CDR1 and CDR2 sequences are DFQATT and SNEGSKA (reference sequence). Trimming left V 3 bases short and J 3 bases short, with 9 bases between. The CDR3 spans 12 residues.

This clonotype was picked up many times. The chain combines TRBV4-1 with TRBJ2-3; TRBD2 agrees at 10 bases. The germline V gene encodes CDR1 MGHRA and CDR2 YSYEKL. CDR3 length equals 17 residues. The trim removed 2 bases at V and 2 bases at J, leaving 7 bases unmatched. CDR3 nucleotides: TGCGCCAGCAGCCAAACCCTAGCGGGGGCTCCCACAGATACGCAGTATTTT. The encoded protein is CASSQTLAGAPTDTQYF.

The CDR3 protein is CASSPSGQGATEAFF. The CDR3, as DNA: TGTGCCAGCTCACCTTCTGGACAGGGGGCTACTGAAGCTTTCTTT. This chain joins TRBV18 and TRBJ1-1; 11 bases are a match to TRBD1. Looked up from germline, CDR1 is KGHSH and CDR2 is LQKENI. This CDR3 is built from 15 residues. The trim removed 3 bases at V and 5 bases at J, leaving 5 bases unmatched.

The chain carries TRBV7-9 and TRBJ2-1; weak D call: TRBD1 (7 bases). The CDR3 is made up of 17 amino acids. In germline, CDR1 is SEHNR, CDR2 FQNEAQ (reference sequence). Trimming took off 2 bases at V and 5 bases at J, with 19 bases between the two ends. The CDR3 DNA follows: TGTGCCAGCAGCTTAATCGTAACTCAGGGGGAGGACAATGAGCAGTTCTTC. Its protein product is CASSLIVTQGEDNEQFF. The whole variable domain, remainder taken from reference TRBV7-9 and TRBJ2-1, is DTGVSQNPRHKITKRGQNVTFRCDPISEHNRLYWYRQTLGQGPEFLTYFQNEAQLEKSRLLSDRFSAERPKGSFSTLEIQRTEQGDSAMYLCASSLIVTQGEDNEQFFGPGTRLTVL.

V usage is TRBV20-1 and J usage is TRBJ2-7; the match to TRBD2 covers 16 bases. This CDR3 spans 16 amino acids. Germline assignment: CDR1 DFQATT and CDR2 SNEGSKA (reference sequence). J was trimmed by 2 bases and V by 4 bases; bases with no gene match: 5. CDR3 sequence reads: CSATGTSGGAPYEQYV. As DNA, the CDR3 is TGCAGTGCTACCGGGACTAGCGGGGGGGCCCCCTACGAGCAGTACGTC.

This clonotype was counted at least ten times. This chain joins TRBV7-9 and TRBJ2-1, with D maybe TRBD2 (5 bases). CDR3 size: 15 residues. The germline V gene encodes CDR1 SEHNR and CDR2 FQNEAQ (reference sequence). V gave up 4 bases and J gave up 6 bases, with 16 bases separating them. The CDR3 spells CASSSTRVVGNEQFF. The CDR3 DNA sequence: TGTGCCAGCAGCTCTACTAGGGTTGTCGGCAATGAGCAGTTCTTC.

This clonotype has a handful of counts. The chain recombines TRBV6-5 with TRBJ1-2; D is undetermined. The germline V gene encodes CDR1 MNHEY and CDR2 SVGAGI. V lost 2 bases and J 10 bases, leaving 14 bases between the germline ends. The CDR3 spans 13 residues. For the CDR3, the DNA is TGTGCCAGCAGTTACGGGCGGCTGAGGGACTACACCTTC. This codes for CASSYGRLRDYTF.

This rearrangement joins TRBV12-3 or TRBV12-4 to TRBJ1-1; D perhaps matches TRBD1 (6 bases). The CDR3 totals 18 residues. V shed 6 bases and J shed 0 bases, with 23 bases lying between them. CDR3 region: CASSERGGQWGMNTEAFF. CDR3 bases: TGTGCCAGCAGCGAGCGCGGGGGGCAGTGGGGGATGAACACTGAAGCTTTCTTT.

Ten or more counts support this clonotype. The chain recombines TRBV4-1 with TRBJ2-1, with TRBD2 identical over 7 bases. With 4 bases clipped from V and 4 bases from J, the junction kept 7 bases outside the gene matches. The germline gives CDR1 MGHRA, CDR2 YSYEKL. CDR3 length: 15 amino acids. CDR3 sequence reads: CASSLRGEQYNEQFF. Here the CDR3 DNA reads TGCGCCAGCAGCCTACGGGGGGAGCAGTACAATGAGCAGTTCTTC.